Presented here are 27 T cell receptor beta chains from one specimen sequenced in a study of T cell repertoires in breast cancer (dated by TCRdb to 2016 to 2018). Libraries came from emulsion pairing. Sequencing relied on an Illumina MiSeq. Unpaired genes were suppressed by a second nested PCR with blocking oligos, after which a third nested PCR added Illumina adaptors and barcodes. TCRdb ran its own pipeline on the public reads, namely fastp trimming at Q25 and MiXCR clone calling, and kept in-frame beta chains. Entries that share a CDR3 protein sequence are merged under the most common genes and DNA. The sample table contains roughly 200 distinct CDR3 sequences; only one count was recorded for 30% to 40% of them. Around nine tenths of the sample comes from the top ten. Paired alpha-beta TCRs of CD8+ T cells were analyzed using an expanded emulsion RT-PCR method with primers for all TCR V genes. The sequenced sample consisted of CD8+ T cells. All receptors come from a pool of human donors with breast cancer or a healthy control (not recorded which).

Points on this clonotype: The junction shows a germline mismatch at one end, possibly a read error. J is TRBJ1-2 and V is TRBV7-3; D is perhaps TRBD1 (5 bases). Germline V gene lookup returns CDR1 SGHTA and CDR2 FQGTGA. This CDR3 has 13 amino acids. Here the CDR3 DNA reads TGTGCCGGCAGTTCAAACGGGGGCTATGGCTACACCTTC. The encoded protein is CAGSSNGGYGYTF.

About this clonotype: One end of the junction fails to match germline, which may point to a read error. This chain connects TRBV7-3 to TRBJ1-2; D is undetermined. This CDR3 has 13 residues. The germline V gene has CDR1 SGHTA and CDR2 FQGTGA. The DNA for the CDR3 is TGTGCCAGCAGCTTAAACGGGGTCTATTGTTACTCCTTC. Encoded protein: CASSLNGVYCYSF.

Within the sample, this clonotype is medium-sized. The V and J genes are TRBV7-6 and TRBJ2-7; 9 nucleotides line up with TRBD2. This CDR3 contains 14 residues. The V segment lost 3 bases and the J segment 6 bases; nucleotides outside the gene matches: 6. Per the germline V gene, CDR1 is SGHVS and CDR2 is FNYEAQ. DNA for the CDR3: TGTGCCAGCAGCTTGCCGGGACTAGCAGGCGAGCAGTACTTC. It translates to CASSLPGLAGEQYF. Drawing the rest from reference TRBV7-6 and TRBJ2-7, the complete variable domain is GAGVSQSPRYKVTKRGQDVALRCDPISGHVSLYWYRQALGQGPEFLTYFNYEAQQDKSGLPNDRFSAERPEGSISTLTIQRTEQRDSAMYRCASSLPGLAGEQYFGPGTRLTVT.

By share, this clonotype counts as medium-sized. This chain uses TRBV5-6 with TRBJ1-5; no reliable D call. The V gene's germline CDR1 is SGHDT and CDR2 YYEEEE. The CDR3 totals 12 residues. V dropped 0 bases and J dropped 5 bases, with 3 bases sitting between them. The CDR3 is CASSLGDQPQHF. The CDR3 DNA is TGTGCCAGCAGCTTGGGTGATCAGCCCCAGCATTTT.

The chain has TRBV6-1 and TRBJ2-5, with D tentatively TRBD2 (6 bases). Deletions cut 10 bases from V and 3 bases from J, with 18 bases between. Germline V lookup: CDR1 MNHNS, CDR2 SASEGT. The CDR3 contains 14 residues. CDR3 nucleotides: TGTGCCAACGGGCCTCTAGCGACCAAAGAGACCCAGTACTTC. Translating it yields CANGPLATKETQYF.

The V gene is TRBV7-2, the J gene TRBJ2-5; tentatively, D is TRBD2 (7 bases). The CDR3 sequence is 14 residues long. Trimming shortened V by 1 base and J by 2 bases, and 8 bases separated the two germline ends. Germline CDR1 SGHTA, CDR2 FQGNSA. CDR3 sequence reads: CASSLEGGQETQYF. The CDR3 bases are TGTGCCAGCAGCTTAGAGGGGGGGCAAGAGACCCAGTACTTC.

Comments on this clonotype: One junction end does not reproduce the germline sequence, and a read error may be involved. CDR3 residues: CACSSNGGYGYTF. In nucleotides, the CDR3 is TGTGCCTGCAGCTCAAACGGGGGCTACGGCTACACCTTC. The V gene is TRBV7-3, the J gene TRBJ1-2; tentative D call: TRBD1 (6 bases). The CDR3 is 13 residues long. Germline lookup yields CDR1 SGHTA and CDR2 FQGTGA.

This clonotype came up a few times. The CDR3 spells CASSFGGESTEAFF. The CDR3 nucleotides read TGTGCCAGCAGTTTCGGGGGCGAGAGCACTGAAGCTTTCTTT. The chain combines TRBV12-3 or TRBV12-4 with TRBJ1-1, with a tentative D call TRBD1 (6 bases). Trimming cost V 3 bases and J 4 bases, with 12 bases left between them. The CDR3 contains 14 residues.

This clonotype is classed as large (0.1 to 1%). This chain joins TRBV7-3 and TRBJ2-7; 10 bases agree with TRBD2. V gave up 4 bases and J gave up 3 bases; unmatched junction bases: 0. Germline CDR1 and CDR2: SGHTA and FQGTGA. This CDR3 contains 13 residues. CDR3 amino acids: CASSSSGGYEQYF. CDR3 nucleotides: TGTGCCAGCAGCTCTAGCGGGGGCTACGAGCAGTACTTC.

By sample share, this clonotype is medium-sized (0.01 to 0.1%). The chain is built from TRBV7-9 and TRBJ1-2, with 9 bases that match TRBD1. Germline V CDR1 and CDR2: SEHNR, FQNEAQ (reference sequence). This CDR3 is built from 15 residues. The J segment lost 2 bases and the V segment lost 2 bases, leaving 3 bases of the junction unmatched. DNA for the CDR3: TGTGCCAGCAGCTTAAGACAGGGGGTGAACTATGGCTACACCTTC. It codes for CASSLRQGVNYGYTF.

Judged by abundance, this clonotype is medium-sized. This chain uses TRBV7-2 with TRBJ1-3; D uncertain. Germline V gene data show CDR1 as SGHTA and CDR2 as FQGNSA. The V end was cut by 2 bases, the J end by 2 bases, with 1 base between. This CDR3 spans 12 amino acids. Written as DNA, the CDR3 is TGTGCCAGCAGCTTAACTGGAAACACCATATATTTT. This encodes CASSLTGNTIYF.

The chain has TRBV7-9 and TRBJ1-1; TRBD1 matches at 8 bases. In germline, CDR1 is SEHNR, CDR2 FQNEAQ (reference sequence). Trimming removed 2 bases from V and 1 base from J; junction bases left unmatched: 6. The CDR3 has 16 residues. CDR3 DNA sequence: TGTGCCAGCAGCTTACCCAGGGGGCGGGGGAACACTGAAGCTTTCTTT. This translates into CASSLPRGRGNTEAFF.

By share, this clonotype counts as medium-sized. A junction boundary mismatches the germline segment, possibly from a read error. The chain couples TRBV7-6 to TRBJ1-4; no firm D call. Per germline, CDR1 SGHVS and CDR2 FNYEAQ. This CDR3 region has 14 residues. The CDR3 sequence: CASSALTVNENLFF. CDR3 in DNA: TGTGCCAGCAGCGCCCTGACGGTTAATGAAAATCTGTTTTTT.

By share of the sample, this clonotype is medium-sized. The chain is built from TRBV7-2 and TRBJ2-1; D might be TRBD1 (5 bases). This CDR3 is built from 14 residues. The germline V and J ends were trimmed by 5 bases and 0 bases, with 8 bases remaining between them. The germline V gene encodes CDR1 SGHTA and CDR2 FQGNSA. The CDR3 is CASSDSPSYNEQFF. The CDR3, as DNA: TGTGCCAGCAGCGACAGCCCCTCCTACAATGAGCAGTTCTTC.

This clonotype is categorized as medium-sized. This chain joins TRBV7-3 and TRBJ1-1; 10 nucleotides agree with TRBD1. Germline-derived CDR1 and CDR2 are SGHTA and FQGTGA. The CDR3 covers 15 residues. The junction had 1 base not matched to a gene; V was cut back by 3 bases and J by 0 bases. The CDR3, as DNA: TGTGCCAGCAGCTTGACAGGGGGCGTGAACACTGAAGCTTTCTTT. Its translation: CASSLTGGVNTEAFF.

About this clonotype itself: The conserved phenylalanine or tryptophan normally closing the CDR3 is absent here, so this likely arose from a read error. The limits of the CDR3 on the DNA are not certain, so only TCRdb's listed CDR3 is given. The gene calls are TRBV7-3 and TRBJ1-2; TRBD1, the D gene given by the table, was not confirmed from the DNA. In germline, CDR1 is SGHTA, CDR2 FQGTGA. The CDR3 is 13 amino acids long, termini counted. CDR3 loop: CASGLNGGYDYII.

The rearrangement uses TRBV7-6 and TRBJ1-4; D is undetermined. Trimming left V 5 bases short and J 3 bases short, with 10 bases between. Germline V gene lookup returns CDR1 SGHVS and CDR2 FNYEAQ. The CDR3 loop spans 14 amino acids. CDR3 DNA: TGTGCCAGCAGCGTCCTGAAGGCTAATGAAAAACTGTTTTTT. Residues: CASSVLKANEKLFF.

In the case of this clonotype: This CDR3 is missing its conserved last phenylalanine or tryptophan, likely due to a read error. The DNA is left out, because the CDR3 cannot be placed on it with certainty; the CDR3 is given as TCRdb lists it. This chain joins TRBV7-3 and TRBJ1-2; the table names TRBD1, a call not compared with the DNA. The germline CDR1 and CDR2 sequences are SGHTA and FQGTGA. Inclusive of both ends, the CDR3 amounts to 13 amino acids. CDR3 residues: CASSSNGGYGFTL.

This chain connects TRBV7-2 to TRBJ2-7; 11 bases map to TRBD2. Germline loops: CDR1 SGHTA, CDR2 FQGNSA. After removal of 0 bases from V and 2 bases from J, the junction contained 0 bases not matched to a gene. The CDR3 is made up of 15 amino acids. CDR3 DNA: TGTGCCAGCAGCTTAGCTAGCGGGGGGGCCTACGAGCAGTACTTC. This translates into CASSLASGGAYEQYF.

DNA of the CDR3: TGTGCCAGCAGCTTAGGAACAGGGGGAAGCACAGATACGCAGTATTTT. Its translation: CASSLGTGGSTDTQYF. The chain joins TRBV7-6 to TRBJ2-3, with 8 bases identical to TRBD1. Losses at the gene ends were 1 base for V and 0 bases for J; bases not matched to a gene: 3. The germline V gene has CDR1 SGHVS and CDR2 FNYEAQ. The CDR3 consists of 16 residues.

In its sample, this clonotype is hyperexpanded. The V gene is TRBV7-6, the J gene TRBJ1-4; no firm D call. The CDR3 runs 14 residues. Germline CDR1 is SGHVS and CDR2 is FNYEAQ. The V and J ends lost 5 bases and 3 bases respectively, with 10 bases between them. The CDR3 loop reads CASSALTANEKLFF. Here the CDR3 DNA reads TGTGCCAGCAGCGCCCTGACGGCTAATGAAAAACTGTTTTTT.

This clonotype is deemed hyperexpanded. This CDR3 is CASSLTEGGNSPLHF. CDR3 coding DNA: TGTGCCAGCAGCTTAACTGAAGGAGGAAATTCACCCCTCCACTTT. This chain uses TRBV7-3 with TRBJ1-6, with unresolved D. The CDR3 runs 15 residues. Germline V CDR1 and CDR2: SGHTA, FQGTGA. Trimming took 0 bases from V and 7 from J, leaving 10 bases between them.

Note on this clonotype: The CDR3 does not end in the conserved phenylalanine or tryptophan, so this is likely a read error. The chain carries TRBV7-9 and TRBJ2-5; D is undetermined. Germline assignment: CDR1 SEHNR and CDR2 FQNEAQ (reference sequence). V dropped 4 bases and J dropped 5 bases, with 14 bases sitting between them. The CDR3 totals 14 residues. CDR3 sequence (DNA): TGTGCCAGCAGCTATGACTTCTCATGGGAGACCCAGTACCTC. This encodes CASSYDFSWETQYL.

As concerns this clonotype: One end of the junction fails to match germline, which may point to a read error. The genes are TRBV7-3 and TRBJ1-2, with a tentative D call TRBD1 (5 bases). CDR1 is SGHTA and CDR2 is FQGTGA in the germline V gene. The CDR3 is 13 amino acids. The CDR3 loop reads CASSLNGGYGYSF. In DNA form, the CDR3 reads TGCGCCAGCAGCTTAAACGGGGGTTATGGTTACTCCTTC.

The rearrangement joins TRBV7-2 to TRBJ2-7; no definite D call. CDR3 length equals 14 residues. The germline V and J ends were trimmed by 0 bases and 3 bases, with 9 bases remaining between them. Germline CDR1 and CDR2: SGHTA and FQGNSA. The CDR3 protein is CASSLAGRFYEQYF. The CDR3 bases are TGTGCCAGCAGCTTAGCAGGCAGGTTCTACGAGCAGTACTTC. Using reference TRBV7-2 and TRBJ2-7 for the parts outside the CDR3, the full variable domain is GAGVSQSPSNKVTEKGKDVELRCDPISGHTALYWYRQSLGQGLEFLIYFQGNSAPDKSGLPSDRFSAERTGGSVSTLTIQRTQQEDSAVYLCASSLAGRFYEQYFGPGTRLTVT.

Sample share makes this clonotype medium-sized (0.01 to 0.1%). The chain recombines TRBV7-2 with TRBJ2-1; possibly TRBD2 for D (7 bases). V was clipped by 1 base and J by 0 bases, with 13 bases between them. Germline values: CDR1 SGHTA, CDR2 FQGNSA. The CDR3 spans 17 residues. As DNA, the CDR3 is TGTGCCAGCAGCTTAGTCGGGGGGCGTAGCTCCTACAATGAGCAGTTCTTC. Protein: CASSLVGGRSSYNEQFF.

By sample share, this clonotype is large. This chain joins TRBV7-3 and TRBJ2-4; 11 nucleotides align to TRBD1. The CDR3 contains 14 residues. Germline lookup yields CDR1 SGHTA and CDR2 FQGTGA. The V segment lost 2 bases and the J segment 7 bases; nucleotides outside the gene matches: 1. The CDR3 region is CASSLGQGANIQYF. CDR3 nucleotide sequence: TGTGCCAGCAGCTTAGGACAGGGGGCGAACATTCAGTACTTC. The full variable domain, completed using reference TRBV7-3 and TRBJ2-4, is GAGVSQTPSNKVTEKGKYVELRCDPISGHTALYWYRQSLGQGPEFLIYFQGTGAADDSGLPNDRFFAVRPEGSVSTLKIQRTERGDSAVYLCASSLGQGANIQYFGAGTRLSVL.